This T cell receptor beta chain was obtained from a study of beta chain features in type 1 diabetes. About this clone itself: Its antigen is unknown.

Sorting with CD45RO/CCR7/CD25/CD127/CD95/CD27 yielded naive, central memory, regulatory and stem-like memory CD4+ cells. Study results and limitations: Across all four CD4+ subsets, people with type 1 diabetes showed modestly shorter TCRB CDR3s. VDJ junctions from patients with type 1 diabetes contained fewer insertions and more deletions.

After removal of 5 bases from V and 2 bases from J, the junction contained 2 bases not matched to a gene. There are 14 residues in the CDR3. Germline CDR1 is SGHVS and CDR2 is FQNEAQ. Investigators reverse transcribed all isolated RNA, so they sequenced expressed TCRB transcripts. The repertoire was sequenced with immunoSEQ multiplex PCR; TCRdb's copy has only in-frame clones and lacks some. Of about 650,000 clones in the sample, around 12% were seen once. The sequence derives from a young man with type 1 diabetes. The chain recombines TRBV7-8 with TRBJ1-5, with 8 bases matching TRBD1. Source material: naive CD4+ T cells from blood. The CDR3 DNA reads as TGTGCCAGCAGCCAGGGGGCCGGCAATCAGCCCCAGCATTTT. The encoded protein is CASSQGAGNQPQHF. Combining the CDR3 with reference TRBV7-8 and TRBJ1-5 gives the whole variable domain GAGVSQSPRYKVAKRGQDVALRCDPISGHVSLFWYQQALGQGPEFLTYFQNEAQLDKSGLPSDRFFAERPEGSVSTLKIQRTQQEDSAVYLCASSQGAGNQPQHFGDGTRLSIL.